This T cell receptor (beta chain) was recovered during a study of blood T cell repertoires in COVID-19. Sequenced by immunoSEQ multiplex PCR; TCRdb stores in-frame clones only, minus some. The table includes some 50,000 clones, approximately 82% detected once. The CDR3 runs to 17 residues. CDR1 is SGHVS, CDR2 FNYEAQ, per germline. The trim removed 1 base at V and 7 bases at J, leaving 8 bases unmatched. This sequence was found in a human donor in a cohort sampled during active COVID-19. The V gene is TRBV7-6, the J gene TRBJ1-6; the match to TRBD1 covers 9 bases. Sequences were obtained from peripheral blood. CDR3 nucleotides: TGTGCCAGCAGCTTAGAAGTGACAGGGGGAAGGAATTCACCCCTCCACTTT. This encodes CASSLEVTGGRNSPLHF.